Each of the 14 T cell receptor beta chains below was sequenced from the same sample in a study of cytomegalovirus exposure and HLA in healthy donors. The study ran its PCR with 60 Vbeta and 13 Jbeta primers. The protocol was immunoSEQ multiplex PCR, while the TCRdb copy is restricted to in-frame clones and leaves out a portion. This sample has roughly 120,000 clones, with roughly four fifths found just once. Sequencing was performed on PBMCs. Receptor source: a woman between 50 and 59 years old in good health and CMV-seropositive.

The chain is built from TRBV5-5 and TRBJ2-7; 14 bases map to TRBD2. The CDR3 has 15 residues. The germline CDR1 and CDR2 sequences are SGHKS and YYEKEE (reference sequence). With V trimmed by 3 bases and J by 7 bases, 6 bases remained unmatched. The CDR3 region has the DNA TGTGCCAGCAGCTACCACAGGACTAGCGGGGGGGAGCAGTACTTC. Translated, it gives CASSYHRTSGGEQYF.

The chain combines TRBV25-1 with TRBJ1-3; D is ambiguous. Trimming pared 8 bases from V and 1 base from J, leaving 9 bases between. The CDR3 runs 13 residues. From germline, CDR1 is MGHDK and CDR2 SYGVNS. The CDR3 region is CASVALSGNTIYF. The CDR3 nucleotides are TGTGCCAGCGTCGCGTTATCTGGAAACACCATATATTTT.

This clone was counted only a few times. This sequence joins TRBV7-2 and TRBJ1-2; D is unresolved. The CDR3 consists of 15 residues. The V end lost 2 bases, the J end lost 5 bases, and 15 bases lay between the germline ends. Germline V gene lookup returns CDR1 SGHTA and CDR2 FQGNSA. CDR3 sequence (DNA): TGTGCCAGCAGCTTATCGGCCGACTCCGGATATGGCTACACCTTC. It encodes CASSLSADSGYGYTF.

J is TRBJ2-1 and V is TRBV5-1; TRBD2 matches at 10 bases. Germline trimming cut 0 bases from V and 7 bases from J; bases unmatched to any gene: 4. CDR3 size: 15 residues. CDR1 SGHRS and CDR2 YFSETQ come from the germline V gene. CDR3 sequence reads: CASSLVSSGSNEQFF. The CDR3 DNA is TGCGCCAGCAGCTTGGTATCTAGCGGGAGTAATGAGCAGTTCTTC.

A few counts support this clone. V gene TRBV15 combines with J gene TRBJ2-1; D may be TRBD1 (5 bases). The length of the CDR3 is 16 residues. The germline gives CDR1 LNHNV, CDR2 YYDKDF (reference sequence). V was trimmed by 2 bases and J by 4 bases, leaving 15 bases between them. The CDR3 nucleotides read TGTGCCACCAGCAGACCTAGACAGACTTCTTACAATGAGCAGTTCTTC. This translates into CATSRPRQTSYNEQFF.

The rearrangement links TRBV4-1 to TRBJ2-1; maybe TRBD1 (8 bases). The CDR3 contains 13 residues. Germline V gene data show CDR1 as MGHRA and CDR2 as YSYEKL. Deletions cut 7 bases from V and 9 bases from J, with 16 bases between. CDR3 region: CASKQGGGSEQFF. As DNA, the CDR3 is TGCGCCAGCAAACAGGGGGGGGGAAGTGAGCAGTTCTTC.

This chain links TRBV5-1 with TRBJ2-2; 8 bases match TRBD1. Germline V lookup: CDR1 SGHRS, CDR2 YFSETQ. Trimming took 7 bases from V and 4 from J; bases not matched to a gene: 3. This CDR3 region has 13 residues. In nucleotides, the CDR3 is TGCGCCAGCGGGACAGGCTTCACCGGGGAGCTGTTTTTT. This sequence encodes CASGTGFTGELFF.

The rearrangement uses TRBV6-5 and TRBJ2-1, with TRBD2 matching 13 bases. The CDR3 has 15 amino acids. Germline CDR1 and CDR2: MNHEY and SVGAGI. After removal of 6 bases from V and 9 bases from J, the junction contained 8 bases not matched to a gene. CDR3 sequence (DNA): TGTGCCAGCAGCCCAACTAGCGGGGGGGTCGGTGAGCAGTTCTTC. Translation gives CASSPTSGGVGEQFF.

The chain links TRBV28 to TRBJ1-2, with 8 bases identical to TRBD1. This CDR3 has 16 amino acids. The J segment lost 6 bases and the V segment lost 3 bases, leaving 12 bases of the junction unmatched. The germline V gene has CDR1 MDHEN and CDR2 SYDVKM. CDR3 residues: CASSFRDRRFQDGYTF. CDR3 nucleotides: TGTGCCAGCAGTTTCCGGGACAGGCGTTTCCAGGATGGCTACACCTTC.

CDR3 sequence: CASSWGTHTGELFF. CDR3 DNA: TGCGCCAGCAGCTGGGGGACACACACCGGGGAGCTGTTTTTT. The chain joins TRBV5-1 to TRBJ2-2; D may be TRBD1 (6 bases). The CDR3 consists of 14 residues. CDR1 SGHRS and CDR2 YFSETQ come from the germline V gene. V lost 3 bases, J lost 3 bases, and 9 bases lay in between.

This rearrangement joins TRBV20-1 to TRBJ1-1; D is possibly TRBD1 (5 bases). In germline, CDR1 is DFQATT, CDR2 SNEGSKA (reference sequence). The CDR3 sequence is 11 residues long. The CDR3 protein is CSATQAVEAFF. Here the CDR3 DNA reads TGCAGCGCAACACAGGCGGTTGAAGCTTTCTTT.

This clone was observed a handful of times. The chain employs TRBV4-2 and TRBJ2-1; tentative D call: TRBD2 (6 bases). The CDR3 length is 15 residues. Germline V CDR1 and CDR2: LGHNA, YNFKEQ. V shed 0 bases and J shed 7 bases, with 13 bases lying between them. The CDR3 nucleotides read TGTGCCAGCAGCCAAGAACCCGGACTACGAAATGAGCAGTTCTTC. Translating it yields CASSQEPGLRNEQFF.

In its sample, this clone was seen a few times. This CDR3 is also generated by other DNA sequences in the sample. V usage is TRBV27 and J usage is TRBJ1-3, with 10 bases lining up with TRBD1. Germline V gives CDR1 MNHEY, CDR2 SMNVEV (reference sequence). V gave up 5 bases and J gave up 4 bases; unmatched junction bases: 5. This CDR3 is 15 amino acids long. The CDR3 sequence is CASSRQGAGGNTIYF. For the CDR3, the DNA is TGTGCCAGCAGTAGACAGGGGGCGGGAGGAAACACCATATATTTT.

The V gene is TRBV28, the J gene TRBJ1-6; D not resolved. Trimming cost V 1 base and J 6 bases, with 19 bases left between them. Germline V gene data show CDR1 as MDHEN and CDR2 as SYDVKM. The CDR3 sequence is 18 residues long. The CDR3 spells CASSLYNADTGPNSPLHF. CDR3 in DNA: TGTGCCAGCAGTTTATACAACGCCGATACTGGGCCTAATTCACCCCTCCACTTT.